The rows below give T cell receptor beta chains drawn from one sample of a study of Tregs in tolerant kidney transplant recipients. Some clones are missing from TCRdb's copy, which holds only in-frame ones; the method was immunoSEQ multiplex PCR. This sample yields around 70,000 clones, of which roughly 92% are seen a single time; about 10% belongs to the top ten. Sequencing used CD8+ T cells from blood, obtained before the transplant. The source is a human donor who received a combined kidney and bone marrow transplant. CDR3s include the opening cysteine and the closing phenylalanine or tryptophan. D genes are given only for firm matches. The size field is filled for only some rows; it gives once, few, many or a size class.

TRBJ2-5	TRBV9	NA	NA	TGTGCCAGCAGCGTAGAGGGGGGGACAAGCCAAGAGACCCAGTACTTC	CASSVEGGTSQETQYF
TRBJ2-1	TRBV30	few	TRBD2	TGTGCCTGGAGTACCTCAGCGGGAGGGCCCAATGAGCAGTTCTTC	CAWSTSAGGPNEQFF
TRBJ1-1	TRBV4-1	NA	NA	TGCGCCAGCAGGCCTTTGCAGGGGCTTGAAGCTTTCTTT	CASRPLQGLEAFF
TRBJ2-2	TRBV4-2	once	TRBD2	TGTGCCAGCACCCATAGCGGGGGAAACACCGGGGAGCTGTTTTTT	CASTHSGGNTGELFF
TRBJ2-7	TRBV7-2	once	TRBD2	TGTGCCAGCAGCTTAGCGGGGCTAGCGGGTTCCTACGAGCAGTACTTC	CASSLAGLAGSYEQYF
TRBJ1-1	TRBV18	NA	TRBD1	TGTGCCAGCTCGCGGGGACAGGGGTCGGACACTGAAGCTTTCTTT	CASSRGQGSDTEAFF
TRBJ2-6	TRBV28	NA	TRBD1	TGTGCCAGCAACGGACGGGGACAGGGGGCCAACGTCCTGACTTTC	CASNGRGQGANVLTF
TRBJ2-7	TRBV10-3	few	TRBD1	TGTGCCATCAGTGAGCCGGGGACAGGGGCTAGCGAGCAGTACTTC	CAISEPGTGASEQYF
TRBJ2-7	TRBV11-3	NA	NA	TGTGCCAGCAGCCTTAGCGGCGAGCAGTACTTC	CASSLSGEQYF
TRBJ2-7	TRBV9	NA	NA	TGTGCCAGCAGCGGAACAGGGCACGAGCAGTACTTC	CASSGTGHEQYF
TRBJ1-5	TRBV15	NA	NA	TGTGCCACCAGCAGATCCACCGTCGGGGCCCAGCATTTT	CATSRSTVGAQHF
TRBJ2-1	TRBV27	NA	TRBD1	TGTGCCAGCAGTTTAGGGCCAGGGGGCTACAATGAGCAGTTCTTC	CASSLGPGGYNEQFF
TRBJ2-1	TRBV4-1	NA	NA	TGCGCCAGCAGCCAAGATTTTCGGGCCTACAATGAGCAGTTCTTC	CASSQDFRAYNEQFF
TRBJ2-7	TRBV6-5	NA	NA	TGTGCCAGCAGTTACGTGGGAGCCAGACCCTACGAGCAGTACTTC	CASSYVGARPYEQYF
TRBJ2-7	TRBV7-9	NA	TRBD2	TGTGCCAGCATCCAGTTAGGCAGCGGGAGGGCCTACGAGCAGTACTTC	CASIQLGSGRAYEQYF
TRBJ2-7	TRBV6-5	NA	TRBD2	TGTGCCAGCAGTTACTCTAGCGGGGCCTACTACGAGCAGTACTTC	CASSYSSGAYYEQYF
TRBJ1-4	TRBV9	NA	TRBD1	TGTGCCAGCAGCGTGGGGACAGCCAATGAAAAACTGTTTTTT	CASSVGTANEKLFF
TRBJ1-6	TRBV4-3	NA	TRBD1	TGCGCCAGCAGCCAAGGAGGCATACAGGGGGCGAGATCACCCCTCCACTTT	CASSQGGIQGARSPLHF
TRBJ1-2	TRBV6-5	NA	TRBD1	TGTGCCAGCAGTCCGACCCTGGGGACAGGGGATGGCTACACCTTC	CASSPTLGTGDGYTF
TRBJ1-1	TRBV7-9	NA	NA	TGTGCCAGCAGCTCCACCAGGGAAGGAACTGAAGCTTTCTTT	CASSSTREGTEAFF
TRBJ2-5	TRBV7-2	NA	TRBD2	TGTGCCAGCAGCTTAACTAGCGGGGGTTTAGAGACCCAGTACTTC	CASSLTSGGLETQYF
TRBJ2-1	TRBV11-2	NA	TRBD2	TGTGCCAGCAGCCCTCCGGGACTAGCATTATACAATGAGCAGTTCTTC	CASSPPGLALYNEQFF
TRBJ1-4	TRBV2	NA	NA	TGTGCCAGCAGTGAGAGGGGCAGGGGTGAAAAACTGTTTTTT	CASSERGRGEKLFF
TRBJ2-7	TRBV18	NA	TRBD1	TGTGCCAGCTCACACTCCGGACAGGGCCTCTCTTACGAGCAGTACTTC	CASSHSGQGLSYEQYF
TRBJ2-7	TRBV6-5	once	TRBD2	TGTGCCAGCAGCCTCTCTAGCGGGGGATGGTACGAGCAGTACTTC	CASSLSSGGWYEQYF
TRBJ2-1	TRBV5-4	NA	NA	TGTGCCAGCAGCAGGACCCTTACGGGGAGTGCGTTCTTC	CASSRTLTGSAFF
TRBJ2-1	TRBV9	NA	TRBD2	TGTGCCAGCAGCTCTTTGATAGCGGGGAACAATGAGCAGTTCTTC	CASSSLIAGNNEQFF
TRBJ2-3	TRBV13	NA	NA	TGTGCCAGCAGCTTAGGGCGGGCAGCGGTTTCAGGTTACCCCATGGCGGTGGGAAAGTATTTT	CASSLGRAAVSGYPMAVGKYF
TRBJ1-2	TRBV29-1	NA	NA	TGCAGCGGGGGTGGGGGCCCTAGGGACGGCTACACCTTC	CSGGGGPRDGYTF
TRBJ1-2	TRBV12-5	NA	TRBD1	TGTGCTAGTGGTTTGGGAACAGGGGGCGGCTATGGCTACACCTTC	CASGLGTGGGYGYTF
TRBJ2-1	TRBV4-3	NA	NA	TGCGCCAGCAGCCAAGACGCCAGACGGGTGAGCTCCTACAATGAGCAGTTCTTC	CASSQDARRVSSYNEQFF
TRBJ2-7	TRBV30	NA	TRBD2	TGTGCCTGGGAGCGGGACTTGTCCTACGAGCAGTACTTC	CAWERDLSYEQYF
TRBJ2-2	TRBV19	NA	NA	TGTGCCAGTAACCCTGACAATTATATGAACACCGGGGAGCTGTTTTTT	CASNPDNYMNTGELFF
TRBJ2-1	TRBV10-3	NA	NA	TGTGCCATCAGTGTCCAGGGGGGTAGCTCCTACAATGAGCAGTTCTTC	CAISVQGGSSYNEQFF
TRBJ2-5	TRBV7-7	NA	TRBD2	TGTGCCAGCAGCTACCGACTAGCGGGGCAAGAGACCCAGTACTTC	CASSYRLAGQETQYF
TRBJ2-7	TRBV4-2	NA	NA	TGTGCCAGCAGCCAGGGAGGTTCGGGCAGGTCCTACGAGCAGTACTTC	CASSQGGSGRSYEQYF
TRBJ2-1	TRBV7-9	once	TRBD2	TGTGCCAGCAGCTCGCCTACTAGCGGGGCGAACAATGAGCAGTTCTTC	CASSSPTSGANNEQFF
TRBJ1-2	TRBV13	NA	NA	TGTGCCAGCACCAAGAGGGCAGGGGCCTACTCATACTATGGCTACACCTTC	CASTKRAGAYSYYGYTF
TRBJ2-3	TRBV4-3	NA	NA	TGCGCCAGCAGCCAAGACCTCCCAGGCCCCACGCGGGGCACGCAGTATTTT	CASSQDLPGPTRGTQYF
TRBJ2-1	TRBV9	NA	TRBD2	TGTGCCAGCAGCGGGGGGGGTAGCTCCTACAATGAGCAGTTCTTC	CASSGGGSSYNEQFF
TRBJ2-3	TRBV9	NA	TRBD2	TGTGCCAGCAGCGTAAGGACTAGCGGGAGGTCCACAGATACGCAGTATTTT	CASSVRTSGRSTDTQYF
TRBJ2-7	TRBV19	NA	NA	TGTGCCAGTAGTAGGACAGCCTACGAGCAGTACTTC	CASSRTAYEQYF
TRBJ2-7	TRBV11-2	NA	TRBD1	TGTGCCAGCAGCTACAGGGACAGGGGCAACGAGCAGTACTTC	CASSYRDRGNEQYF
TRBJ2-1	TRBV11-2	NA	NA	TGTGCCAGCAGCCAACTGACACCTGAGCAGTTCTTC	CASSQLTPEQFF
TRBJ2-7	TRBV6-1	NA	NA	TGTGCCAGCAGTGAATCGGGACTGTGGATGAGCTACGAGCAGTACTTC	CASSESGLWMSYEQYF